The TCR beta chain under discussion was sequenced for a study of beta chain features in type 1 diabetes. Study results and caveats: Relative to healthy donors, patients appeared to have naive, central memory and Treg TCRB repertoires that were more similar. Shorter templates might be favored by PCR, equally in patients and controls. Diminished insertions and augmented deletions at VDJ junctions characterized type 1 diabetes patients.

The CDR3 consists of 14 residues. Germline CDR1 and CDR2: SGHTA and FQGNSA. V shed 5 bases and J shed 0 bases, with 10 bases lying between them. In its sample, this clone was seen a few times. Its antigen is unknown. The authors reverse transcribed all of the isolated RNA, so sequencing captured expressed TCRB transcripts. Clones were sequenced by immunoSEQ multiplex PCR, and TCRdb holds only the in-frame ones, with some missing. This table holds about 250,000 clones, roughly 13% found once. The chain carries TRBV7-2 and TRBJ2-5; maybe TRBD2 (5 bases). The clonotype originates from a middle-aged woman in good health. The specimen sequenced was naive CD4+ T cells from blood. The CDR3 spells CASSITRDQETQYF. The CDR3 bases are TGTGCCAGCAGCATTACTAGGGACCAAGAGACCCAGTACTTC.